This TCR beta chain was sequenced for a study of CD8 T cells in Susac syndrome. CD8+ and CD4+ blood T cells underwent TCR beta sequencing. The multiple sclerosis controls, all treatment-naive patients, had relapsing-remitting disease that was stable or active. V lost 0 bases and J 7 bases, leaving 13 bases between the germline ends. This CDR3 has 14 residues. Germline loops: CDR1 SGDLS, CDR2 YYNGEE. A quantity of roughly 0.5 to 1 ug RNA underwent reverse transcription using random hexamers. The immunoSEQ assay covered 54 Vbeta and 13 Jbeta segments for CDR3. TCRdb ran MiXCR on the immunoSEQ multiplex PCR reads and lists one entry per CDR3 protein. Counted here are about 140,000 distinct CDR3 sequences, about 95% occurring once; the ten biggest clones make up about 0.11%.

The chain recombines TRBV9 with TRBJ1-1; the D is unclear. The sequence derives from a human donor with multiple sclerosis. What was sequenced was CD4+ T cells from PBMCs. CDR3 sequence reads: CASSVEVTPLEAFF. In nucleotides, the CDR3 is TGTGCCAGCAGCGTAGAAGTTACCCCCCTTGAAGCTTTCTTT.